The rows below give T cell receptor beta chains drawn from one sample of a study of blood T cell repertoires in COVID-19. The protocol was immunoSEQ multiplex PCR, while the TCRdb copy is restricted to in-frame clones and leaves out a portion. The sample holds about 64,000 clones, just over 85% seen once. Sequenced sample: peripheral blood. These TCRs come from a man between 50 and 59 years old with active COVID-19. Each CDR3 is given with its conserved first and last residue. A D gene is named only where the DNA matches it firmly. A clone size is listed for some rows: how often the clone was seen (once, few, many), or a class if it is expanded.

V gene	J gene	D gene	clone size	CDR3 protein	CDR3 DNA
TRBV5-1	TRBJ1-2	.	.	CASSLEGEYGYTF	TGCGCCAGCAGCTTGGAGGGAGAGTATGGCTACACCTTC
TRBV27	TRBJ2-3	TRBD2	.	CASSSLGLAGGGDTQYF	TGTGCCAGCAGTTCCCTGGGACTAGCGGGAGGGGGAGATACGCAGTATTTT
TRBV6-5	TRBJ2-2	.	.	CASTFGLNTGELFF	TGTGCCAGCACGTTCGGGTTGAACACCGGGGAGCTGTTTTTT
TRBV19	TRBJ2-3	.	few	CASSRMGGSGTDTQYF	TGTGCCAGTAGTCGCATGGGGGGAAGTGGCACAGATACGCAGTATTTT
TRBV5-5	TRBJ2-7	TRBD1	.	CASSLSTGAIPYEQYF	TGTGCCAGCAGCTTATCAACAGGGGCGATTCCCTACGAGCAGTACTTC
TRBV19	TRBJ2-2	TRBD2	.	CASNNGGGTGELFF	TGTGCCAGCAACAACGGGGGAGGGACCGGGGAGCTGTTTTTT
TRBV3-1/TRBV3-2	TRBJ2-2	.	once	CASSQNLGGTGGRLKLFF	TGTGCCAGCAGCCAAAATTTGGGGGGGACAGGAGGGCGCTTGAAGCTGTTTTTT
TRBV9	TRBJ1-6	.	.	CASSFTGSSLHF	TGTGCCAGCAGCTTTACAGGGAGCTCCCTCCACTTT
TRBV6-4	TRBJ2-1	.	.	CASSVERVDEQFF	TGTGCCAGCAGTGTGGAGAGAGTGGATGAGCAGTTCTTC
TRBV9	TRBJ2-7	.	.	CASSVALRDSLAEQYF	TGTGCCAGCAGCGTAGCTCTCAGGGATAGCCTGGCCGAGCAGTACTTC
TRBV18	TRBJ1-1	.	.	CASSQRTPVGLNTEAFF	TGTGCCAGCTCACAACGGACTCCGGTAGGTCTGAACACTGAAGCTTTCTTT
TRBV7-3	TRBJ2-1	.	.	CASSFPGDEQFF	TGTGCCAGCAGCTTCCCAGGGGATGAGCAGTTCTTC
TRBV4-1	TRBJ2-6	.	.	CASSQAYSGANVLTF	TGCGCCAGCAGCCAAGCCTACTCTGGGGCCAACGTCCTGACTTTC
TRBV7-9	TRBJ2-7	TRBD2	few	CASARLATYEQYF	TGTGCCAGCGCTAGACTAGCTACCTACGAGCAGTACTTC
TRBV10-3	TRBJ2-7	TRBD2	.	CAIKGLATYEQYF	TGTGCCATCAAGGGACTAGCGACCTACGAGCAGTACTTC
TRBV18	TRBJ1-6	TRBD1	once	CASSPPGQGGSPLHF	TGTGCCAGCTCACCACCAGGACAGGGCGGTTCACCCCTCCACTTT
TRBV5-1	TRBJ2-3	.	.	CASSLGALTDTQYF	TGCGCCAGCAGCTTGGGGGCGCTCACAGATACGCAGTATTTT
TRBV2	TRBJ1-5	.	few	CASSLRDYSNQPQHF	TGTGCCAGCAGTCTACGGGATTATAGCAATCAGCCCCAGCATTTT
TRBV11-2	TRBJ2-5	TRBD2	.	CASSSWTSGRAFGTQYF	TGTGCCAGCAGCTCCTGGACTAGCGGGAGGGCCTTCGGGACCCAGTACTTC
TRBV4-1	TRBJ1-4	.	.	CASSQDENRSPPGEKLFF	TGCGCCAGCAGCCAAGATGAGAACAGGTCACCCCCCGGAGAAAAACTGTTTTTT
TRBV10-2	TRBJ2-5	.	.	CASSPRGGETQYF	TGCGCCAGCAGCCCCAGGGGTGGGGAGACCCAGTACTTC
TRBV6-5	TRBJ2-7	.	few	CASSPLVGSSYEQYF	TGTGCCAGCAGTCCCCTCGTGGGGAGCTCCTACGAGCAGTACTTC
TRBV5-4	TRBJ1-6	TRBD1	few	CASSWGLDREGNSPLHF	TGTGCCAGCAGCTGGGGCCTGGACAGGGAGGGTAATTCACCCCTCCACTTT
TRBV14	TRBJ2-2	.	.	CASSESLSGELFF	TGTGCCAGCAGCGAGAGCCTTTCCGGGGAGCTGTTTTTT
TRBV6-5	TRBJ1-3	.	.	CASSTGGTGNTIYF	TGTGCCAGCAGCACCGGGGGAACTGGAAACACCATATATTTT
TRBV18	TRBJ2-2	.	.	CASSPPRDLFTGELFF	TGTGCCAGCTCACCACCCCGGGATCTTTTCACCGGGGAGCTGTTTTTT
TRBV5-6	TRBJ2-5	.	.	CASSFRETQYF	TGTGCCAGCAGCTTCAGAGAGACCCAGTACTTC
TRBV5-1	TRBJ2-5	TRBD2	.	CASSVSGRWRGGETQYF	TGCGCCAGCAGCGTTAGCGGGAGGTGGAGGGGCGGAGAGACCCAGTACTTC
TRBV7-3	TRBJ2-3	TRBD1	once	CASSLRQGPTDTQYF	TGTGCCAGCAGCTTACGACAGGGCCCCACAGATACGCAGTATTTT
TRBV2	TRBJ1-1	.	.	CASIRRQMNTEAFF	TGTGCCAGCATTCGAAGACAGATGAACACTGAAGCTTTCTTT
TRBV4-2	TRBJ2-7	.	.	CASCRGAGETYEQYF	TGTGCCAGCTGTAGGGGGGCGGGGGAGACCTACGAGCAGTACTTC
TRBV29-1	TRBJ1-2	TRBD1	.	CSVGQGDYGYTF	TGCAGCGTCGGACAGGGTGACTATGGCTACACCTTC
TRBV11-3	TRBJ2-7	TRBD2	.	CASSLVASGEQYF	TGTGCCAGCAGCTTAGTGGCTAGCGGGGAGCAGTACTTC
TRBV20-1	TRBJ2-5	.	.	CSARREETQYF	TGCAGTGCTAGGCGGGAAGAGACCCAGTACTTC
TRBV18	TRBJ1-4	TRBD1	.	CASKQGAANEKLFF	TGTGCCAGCAAACAGGGGGCAGCTAATGAAAAACTGTTTTTT
TRBV19	TRBJ1-1	.	.	CASSISVNTEAFF	TGTGCCAGTAGTATATCTGTGAACACTGAAGCTTTCTTT
TRBV7-9	TRBJ2-3	TRBD2	.	CASSLTSGDSTDTQYF	TGTGCCAGCAGCTTGACTAGCGGGGATAGCACAGATACGCAGTATTTT
TRBV5-1	TRBJ1-3	.	few	CASSLQAIGSGNTIYF	TGCGCCAGCAGCTTACAGGCAATTGGCTCTGGAAACACCATATATTTT
TRBV6-5	TRBJ1-4	.	.	CASSLLRVSEKLFF	TGTGCCAGCAGCTTACTCAGGGTTTCGGAAAAACTGTTTTTT
TRBV7-8	TRBJ2-1	TRBD2	.	CASSLGLAGGGEQFF	TGTGCCAGCAGCTTAGGACTAGCGGGAGGTGGTGAGCAGTTCTTC